The T cell receptor (beta chain) described here comes from a study of OX40 agonist ivuxolimab in advanced cancers. Clones were read by immunoSEQ multiplex PCR, and TCRdb kept only the in-frame ones, dropping some. The table has about 82,000 clones, less than 85% seen once. V lost 4 bases and J 4 bases, leaving 8 bases between the germline ends. Germline V gene sequence: CDR1 SGHTA, CDR2 FQGTGA. The CDR3 contains 13 residues. V usage is TRBV7-3 and J usage is TRBJ2-1; D possibly corresponds to TRBD1 (6 bases). The sequence derives from an adult with an advanced solid tumor such as melanoma, head and neck, liver or kidney cancer. This specimen was CD4+ or CD8+ T cells sorted from blood, taken in a trial of the OX40 agonist ivuxolimab. The CDR3 loop is CASSSQGYNEQFF. The CDR3 coding sequence is TGTGCCAGCAGCTCACAGGGATACAATGAGCAGTTCTTC.